This record concerns one T cell receptor (beta chain) sequence. There is no known antigen for this receptor. Base qualities are not recorded, but no much larger clone differs from it by a single base. This record belongs to a study of shared clonotypes between healthy human individuals (dated by TCRdb to between 2020 and 2021). Study-wide context: The cohort included a few men and a couple of women between 18 and 49 years of age. Different laboratories and diverse techniques were used to prepare libraries and sequence TCR repertoires, to increase sequencing depth and limit assay-specific biases. For each donor, three plates each were used for CD4 naive and CD4 memory, two plates were used for CD8 naive, and one plate was used for CD8 memory. Per donor, leukapheresis produced somewhere between about 0.8 and 9.5 billion PBMCs. Blood TCR repertoires of about 5 healthy adults were deeply sequenced to estimate repertoire size and the extent of clonotype sharing between individuals.

At the junction V is shortened by 8 bases and J by 2 bases, with 13 bases in between. The CDR3 sequence holds 13 residues, the cysteine and phenylalanine included. Only the CDR3 region is kept as DNA, spanning 39 bases read in frame from base 1. CDR1 and CDR2, looked up from the germline V gene, are MNHNS and SASEGT. For the CD8 naive samples, CD45RO-negative cells were positively selected for CCR7, yielding a CD45RA+CCR7+ population from which TemRA cells were excluded. The donors were healthy, HIV-negative adults who had no recently reported acute infections or vaccinations. Only Caucasian adults living in Nashville, Tennessee, USA were represented among the donors. Blood was collected by leukapheresis, and PBMCs were isolated by Ficoll-Histopaque density gradient centrifugation and then cryopreserved in liquid nitrogen vapor phase. Analytical flow cytometry was used to check the purity and quantity of each magnetically sorted T cell population. Genomic DNA was isolated from every sorted fraction and measured by UV absorbance on a Nanodrop 2000c.

Paper-wide results and their limitations: Based on pairwise subsampling, the degree of clonotype sharing among donors was expected to be affected by sequencing depth. Clonotypes shared by all four sorted-subset donors showed higher generation probabilities than non-shared clonotypes. When a handful of donors were compared, the shared fraction of clonotypes was 5% to 6.5% for naive CD4, more than 3% for naive CD8, 2.3% for memory CD4, and 0.4% for memory CD8. The small number of donors limited the genetic and exposure-history diversity represented. Sampling was restricted to blood, and TCR repertoires in tissues likely differ from the TCR repertoires found in blood. Rarefaction of sorted-subset datasets indicated incomplete sequencing despite the large sequencing depth. Naive subsets generally had larger estimated clonotype richness than memory subsets did.

Using the deep immunoSEQ assay, multiplex PCR amplified TCR CDR3 regions from genomic DNA. Genomic DNA extracted from each cell subset was distributed evenly over all wells of several immunoSEQ 96-well plates, and each plate served as one replicate. For sorted subsets, approximately 0.2 ug of genomic DNA, equivalent to about 30,000 T cell genomes, went into each replicate PCR. Purified libraries were quantified with a Qubit 3.0 fluorometer, sized on a Bioanalyzer 2100, and re-quantified with the KAPA Library Quantification kit. Every immunoSEQ 96-well plate was sequenced on a separate single-read 150-cycle Illumina NextSeq 550 flow cell. The authors' pipeline ran thus. Because only junctional sequences without quality scores were contained in the immunoSEQ output, filtering matching that applied to full-length reads could not be performed. To assign V/J genes and CDR3, sequences were annotated using PyIR, a Python wrapper for IgBLAST v1.9, with IMGT germline references. Reads were filtered out if the reads had weak V/J assignments (E-value above 1e-6), no CDR3, stop codons, out-of-frame junctions, or ambiguous translated residues. V3J clonotypes were defined as sequences sharing the same inferred V gene, J gene, and CDR3 amino acid sequence. To compute the percentage overlap between repertoires, the number of shared unique clonotypes was divided by the size of the smaller repertoire. Repertoire richness was assessed with RTK rarefaction, the Chao1 estimator, and Recon v2.1 estimates of unobserved clonotypes. Generation probabilities were computed with OLGA for all TCRbeta clonotypes obtained by the gDNA method from a handful of donors. This immuneACCESS table, as held by TCRdb, lists in-frame sequences with V and J called but not all clones. Of the missing ones, under half trace to an unresolved V gene in checked studies; the others have no known cause. From that table come the V and J calls and clone size; the DNA was used to work out D and trimming. This sample lists around 1.9 million clones; just over 90% were detected once. The ten largest clones represent roughly 1.7% of the sample.

Sample: naive CD8+ T cells from PBMCs. This specimen's cell subset or site label, per the study, means: CD45RA+CCR7+. The rearrangement combines TRBV6-1 with TRBJ2-7; the D segment could be TRBD1, given 6 matching bases. The clonotype was recovered from a man younger than 35 in good health. Some clones in this sample may be carry-over from other donors' samples. The CDR3 region: CASGGLRTYEQYF. The nucleotide sequence is given as TGTGCCAGCGGGGGCCTCAGGACCTACGAGCAGTACTTC.